This TCR beta chain was documented in a study of T cell responses to AZD1222 COVID-19 vaccine (dated by TCRdb to about 2021). At the level of the whole study: TCR sequencing was performed for 233 trial participants, of whom about 200 were given two doses of AZD1222 and approximately 25 were given two doses of MenACWY control vaccine. Trial participants were enrolled by age into subgroups of 18-55, 56-69 and 70-plus years, and around 140, 26 and 57 TCR-sequenced participants, respectively, were included in these subgroups.

The CDR3 regions of human TCRbeta chains were subjected to immunosequencing. The paper's processing steps were these. TCRs in the repertoires were matched against a reference library of SARS-CoV-2-specific TCRs that had been generated with the MIRA antigen-specificity platform. Breadth was defined as the fraction of unique TCRs that were SARS-CoV-2-associated. Depth was defined as the fraction of total T cells that were SARS-CoV-2-associated. Each spike-specific TCR was assigned to its reactive spike region and to a CD4 or CD8 class using the MIRA data. Log10-transformed breadth and depth values were compared by one-way ANOVA with Sidak's multiple comparisons tests. TCRdb took this table from immuneACCESS and kept in-frame rearrangements with V and J called. Such tables lack part of the clones; where checked against another copy, unresolved V genes explain under half of the gap, and the rest is unexplained. The DNA gave D and trimming, while V, J and clone size come from that table. The sample data list around 130,000 clones, and about 85% of these were observed just once. Of the sample, over 2.5% is held by the ten largest clones.

What the study reported, not specific to this receptor: Participants were mostly white British and included more females than males, and it was suggested by the authors that clonal diversity may have been underestimated. The 56-69-year group was small, and its depth increase did not reach significance, likely because of low power. No day 14 peak-response samples were available, so repertoires were characterized only after the peak T cell response. Only a handful of AZD1222 recipients were SARS-CoV-2 seropositive at baseline, limiting conclusions about previously exposed vaccinees. After two AZD1222 doses, spike-specific TCR breadth and depth were significantly higher than at day 0 and than in MenACWY recipients. Reportedly, close to half of the unique spike-specific TCRs recognized epitopes lying outside the regions that are mutated in the B.1.351 and B.1.1.7 variants. The whole spike protein was spanned by vaccine-associated CD4 TCRs, and dominant responses were seen in regions 160-218 and 743-854.

Interpreted using the paper, the time point label stands for: about 28 days (+/-7) after the second vaccine dose. AZD1222 recipients whose second dose came at about 4 weeks and those whose second dose came at about 12 weeks were combined into one group, since spike-specific TCR depth and breadth did not differ between the two schedules. The vaccinee samples were drawn from two UK trials, COV001 and COV002, one of which was a single-blind randomized controlled phase 2/3 trial testing AZD1222 (ChAdOx1 nCoV-19) in healthy adults. Trial participant PBMC samples were collected at day 0 and day 28 after the second dose for TCRbeta chain sequencing. The V end loses 5 bases and the J end loses 4 bases, and a stretch of 11 bases separates them. Including cysteine and phenylalanine, the CDR3 has 13 amino acids. The CDR3 DNA has 39 bases and is translated from base 1. CDR1 and CDR2 are drawn from the germline V gene (reference sequence): SEHNR, FQNEAQ.

As for this clone: The specificity of this receptor is unknown. Per-base qualities were not stored, and no clone one base away is much larger.

This clonotype was sampled from an adult who received the AZD1222 COVID-19 vaccine. Recombination linked TRBV7-9 to TRBJ1-2, with a tentative D gene TRBD1 over 6 matching bases. Source: peripheral blood, taken 28 days after the second AZD1222 dose. The bases read TGTGCCAGCAGCGGAACAGGGACCTATGGCTACACCTTC. Its protein is CASSGTGTYGYTF.